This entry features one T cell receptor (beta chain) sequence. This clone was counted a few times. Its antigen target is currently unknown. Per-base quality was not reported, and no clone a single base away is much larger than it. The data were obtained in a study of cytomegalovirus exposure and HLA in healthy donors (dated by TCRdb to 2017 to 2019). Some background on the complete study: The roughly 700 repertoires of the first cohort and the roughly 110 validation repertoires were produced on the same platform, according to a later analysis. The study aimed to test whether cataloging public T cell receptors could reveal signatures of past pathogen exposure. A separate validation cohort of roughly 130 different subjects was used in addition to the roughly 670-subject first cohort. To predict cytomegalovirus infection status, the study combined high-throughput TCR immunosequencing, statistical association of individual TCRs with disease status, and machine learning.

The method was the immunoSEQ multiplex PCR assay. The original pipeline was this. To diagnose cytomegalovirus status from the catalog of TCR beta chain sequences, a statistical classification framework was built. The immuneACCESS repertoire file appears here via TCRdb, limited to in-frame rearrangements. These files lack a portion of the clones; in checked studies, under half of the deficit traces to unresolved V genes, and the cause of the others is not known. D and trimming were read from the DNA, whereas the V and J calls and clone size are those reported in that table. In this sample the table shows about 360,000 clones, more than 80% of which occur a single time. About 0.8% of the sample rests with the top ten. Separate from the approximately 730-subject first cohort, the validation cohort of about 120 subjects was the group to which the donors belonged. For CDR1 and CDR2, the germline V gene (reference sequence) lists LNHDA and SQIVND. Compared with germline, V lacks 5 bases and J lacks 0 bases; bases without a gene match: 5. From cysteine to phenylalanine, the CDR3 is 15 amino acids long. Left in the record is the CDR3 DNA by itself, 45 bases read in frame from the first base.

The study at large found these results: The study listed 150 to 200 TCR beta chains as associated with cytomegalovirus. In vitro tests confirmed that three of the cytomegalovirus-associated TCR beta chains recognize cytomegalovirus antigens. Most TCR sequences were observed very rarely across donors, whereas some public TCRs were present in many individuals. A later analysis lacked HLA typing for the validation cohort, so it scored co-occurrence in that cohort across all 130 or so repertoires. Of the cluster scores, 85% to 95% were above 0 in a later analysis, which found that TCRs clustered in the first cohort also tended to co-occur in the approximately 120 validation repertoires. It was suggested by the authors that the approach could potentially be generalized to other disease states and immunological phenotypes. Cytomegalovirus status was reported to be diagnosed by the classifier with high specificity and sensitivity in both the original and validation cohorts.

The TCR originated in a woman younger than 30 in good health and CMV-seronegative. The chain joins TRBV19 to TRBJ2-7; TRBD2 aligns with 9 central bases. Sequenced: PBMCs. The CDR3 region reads CASSVYSGSSYEQYF. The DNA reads TGTGCCAGTAGTGTTTATAGCGGGAGCTCCTACGAGCAGTACTTC.